Shown below are 5 T cell receptor beta chains from a single sample sequenced in a study of control samples from healthy donors and cancer patients. Generated by immunoSEQ multiplex PCR, the TCRdb table keeps only in-frame clones and is missing some. The sample consists of more than 85,000 clones, around 90% of them appearing once. Material for sequencing was blood. These receptors were collected from a young woman in good health.

This chain's CDR3 is CASSQDLVLTYEQYF. DNA for the CDR3: TGTGCCAGCAGCCAAGATCTTGTCCTTACCTACGAGCAGTACTTC. The rearrangement joins TRBV3-1 (or the pseudogene TRBV3-2) to TRBJ2-7; D gene uncertain. The germline V gene encodes CDR1 LGHDT and CDR2 YNNKEL (reference sequence). Between the trimmed V and J ends, which lost 0 bases and 2 bases, there was a span of 11 bases. This CDR3 has 15 residues.

This rearrangement joins TRBV11-2 to TRBJ1-1, with D possibly being TRBD1 (5 bases). Germline V CDR1 and CDR2: SGHAT, FQNNGV. Trimming stripped 1 base from V and 1 base from J, with 10 bases between. The CDR3 runs to 15 residues. The CDR3 DNA reads TGTGCCAGCAGCTTAGTCAGGGCCTGGAACACTGAAGCTTTCTTT. It is translated as CASSLVRAWNTEAFF. The entire variable domain, with the rest obtained from reference TRBV11-2 and TRBJ1-1, is as follows: EAGVAQSPRYKIIEKRQSVAFWCNPISGHATLYWYQQILGQGPKLLIQFQNNGVVDDSQLPKDRFSAERLKGVDSTLKIQPAKLEDSAVYLCASSLVRAWNTEAFFGQGTRLTVV.

This clone was detected only a few times. The rearrangement links TRBV4-1 to TRBJ1-2; 7 nucleotides line up with TRBD1. Germline assignment: CDR1 MGHRA and CDR2 YSYEKL. There are 13 residues in the CDR3. The V and J ends lost 1 base and 8 bases, in that order; junction bases with no gene match: 4. The CDR3 is CASSQGQGGGYTF. CDR3 bases: TGCGCCAGCAGCCAAGGACAGGGAGGGGGCTACACCTTC.

This chain links TRBV19 with TRBJ1-2; no firm D call. The CDR3 runs 13 residues. V lost 6 bases, J lost 2 bases, and 10 bases lay in between. Germline CDR1 reads LNHDA; CDR2 reads SQIVND (reference sequence). Here the CDR3 DNA reads TGTGCCAGTAGGTCAAGGGAAAACTATGGCTACACCTTC. Its protein product is CASRSRENYGYTF.

The gene calls are TRBV28 and TRBJ1-5; D gene unclear. Trimming shortened V by 4 bases and J by 5 bases, and 15 bases separated the two germline ends. The germline V gene has CDR1 MDHEN and CDR2 SYDVKM. This CDR3 has 15 residues. CDR3: CASSSDDDTDQPQHF. CDR3 nucleotide sequence: TGTGCCAGCAGTTCCGATGATGACACAGATCAGCCCCAGCATTTT.